A selection of T cell receptor beta chains follows, all from one sample in a study of response to subunit inactivated influenza vaccine. TCRdb re-called the RT-PCR reads through MiXCR, storing one row per CDR3 protein. The sample carries about 500,000 distinct CDR3 sequences, 10% to 15% recorded once. The sample here was PBMCs from blood, taken more than 35 days after vaccination. The source is a man over 45 who received an inactivated influenza vaccine. Both conserved end residues are part of each CDR3. The D gene is left open where the match is weak. Rows may omit the clone size; those that give it use once, few, many or a size class.

J gene | V gene | D gene | clone size | CDR3 protein | CDR3 DNA
TRBJ1-4 | TRBV20-1 | NA | NA | CSARVPELGEKLFF | TGCAGTGCTAGAGTACCGGAGCTCGGGGAAAAACTGTTTTTT
TRBJ2-3 | TRBV10-3 | TRBD2 | NA | CAISENGRGADTQYF | TGTGCCATCAGTGAGAATGGCCGGGGGGCAGATACGCAGTATTTT
TRBJ2-1 | TRBV24-1 | NA | many | CATMDSYNEQFF | TGTGCCACCATGGACAGTTACAATGAGCAGTTCTTC
TRBJ2-3 | TRBV12-3/TRBV12-4 | NA | few | CASSSPAGGNTDTQYF | TGTGCCAGCAGTTCCCCCGCTGGGGGAAACACAGATACGCAGTATTTT
TRBJ2-3 | TRBV27 | NA | many | CASSSPGGPTDTQYF | TGTGCCAGCAGTTCCCCCGGGGGGCCCACAGATACGCAGTATTTT
TRBJ2-7 | TRBV15 | NA | few | CATSRATGREQYF | TGTGCCACCAGCAGAGCGACAGGGAGGGAGCAGTACTTC
TRBJ2-2 | TRBV24-1 | NA | NA | CATSDLVGANTGELFF | TGTGCCACCAGTGATTTGGTGGGCGCGAACACCGGGGAGCTGTTTTTT
TRBJ2-2 | TRBV4-2 | NA | few | CASSQDTGIGELFF | TGTGCCAGCAGCCAAGATACGGGGATCGGGGAGCTGTTTTTT
TRBJ2-7 | TRBV7-9 | NA | few | CASSLLPHYEQYF | TGTGCCAGCAGCCTCCTCCCCCACTACGAGCAGTACTTC
TRBJ2-1 | TRBV18 | NA | once | CASSPPGGRISYNEQFF | TGTGCCAGCTCACCACCGGGGGGGCGTATCTCCTACAATGAGCAGTTCTTC
TRBJ2-7 | TRBV18 | NA | few | CASSPPYTVYEQYF | TGTGCCAGCTCACCACCGTACACCGTCTACGAGCAGTACTTC
TRBJ2-3 | TRBV7-2 | TRBD1 | many | CASSPRQGSARTQYF | TGTGCCAGCAGCCCGAGACAGGGTTCTGCGCGGACGCAGTATTTT
TRBJ2-1 | TRBV20-1 | NA | NA | CSARGPLGNEQFF | TGCAGTGCTAGGGGACCGCTGGGCAATGAGCAGTTCTTC
TRBJ1-4 | TRBV15 | NA | few | CATSRDIGGESGKLFF | TGTGCCACCAGCAGAGATATTGGGGGTGAGAGTGGAAAACTGTTTTTT
TRBJ2-5 | TRBV10-3 | NA | few | CAISESVGSETQYF | TGTGCCATCAGTGAGTCGGTGGGGTCAGAGACCCAGTACTTC
TRBJ1-5 | TRBV10-3 | TRBD1 | few | CAIRGQEGQPQHF | TGTGCCATCAGGGGACAGGAGGGGCAGCCCCAGCATTTT
TRBJ1-2 | TRBV29-1 | TRBD1 | many | CSVGQGAGGYTF | TGCAGCGTTGGACAGGGGGCGGGAGGCTACACCTTC
TRBJ2-2 | TRBV19 | TRBD2 | NA | CASSSRLGGGPNTGELFF | TGTGCCAGTAGTTCGCGACTCGGGGGGGGACCCAACACCGGGGAGCTGTTTTTT
TRBJ2-7 | TRBV6-1 | NA | NA | CASRGVSKSYYEQYF | TGTGCCAGCCGAGGAGTTTCTAAGAGTTACTACGAGCAGTACTTC
TRBJ2-7 | TRBV12-3/TRBV12-4 | NA | few | CASSPRRHYEQYF | TGTGCCAGCAGTCCCAGGAGGCACTACGAGCAGTACTTC
TRBJ2-2 | TRBV10-3 | TRBD2 | NA | CAISGGGVVTGELFF | TGTGCCATCAGTGGGGGAGGGGTGGTCACCGGGGAGCTGTTTTTT
TRBJ2-1 | TRBV4-3 | NA | many | CASSPGLAAYNEQFF | TGTGCCAGCAGCCCCGGGTTAGCGGCCTACAATGAGCAGTTCTTC
TRBJ2-7 | TRBV5-6 | TRBD1 | few | CASSLGDRVDEQYF | TGTGCCAGCAGCTTGGGGGACAGGGTGGACGAGCAGTACTTC
TRBJ2-7 | TRBV11-2 | TRBD2 | few | CASSLWDYNSYEQYF | TGTGCCAGCAGCTTATGGGACTATAACTCCTACGAGCAGTACTTC
TRBJ1-5 | TRBV7-2 | NA | few | CASSLGGREPQHF | TGTGCCAGCAGCTTGGGGGGGAGAGAGCCCCAGCATTTT
TRBJ2-7 | TRBV27 | TRBD2 | few | CASSPRVSRELAGYYEQYF | TGTGCCAGCAGTCCCAGGGTCTCGAGGGAACTAGCGGGATACTACGAGCAGTACTTC
TRBJ2-7 | TRBV28 | NA | few | CASSFWEGEPTYEQYF | TGTGCCAGCAGTTTTTGGGAGGGGGAGCCAACCTACGAGCAGTACTTC
TRBJ1-1 | TRBV29-1 | TRBD1 | many | CSVAWDRVYTEAFF | TGCAGCGTTGCGTGGGACAGAGTTTACACTGAAGCTTTCTTT
TRBJ2-5 | TRBV5-1 | NA | NA | CASSLAGTKETQYF | TGCGCCAGCAGCTTGGCGGGGACGAAAGAGACCCAGTACTTC
TRBJ2-2 | TRBV4-3 | NA | NA | CASSTSGTRNTGELFF | TGCGCCAGCTCTACTTCCGGGACAAGGAACACCGGGGAGCTGTTTTTT
TRBJ2-7 | TRBV11-2 | NA | NA | CASSLGTNQGYEQYF | TGTGCCAGCAGCTTAGGTACAAACCAGGGTTACGAGCAGTACTTC
TRBJ2-1 | TRBV20-1 | TRBD2 | few | CSARTSSGIVEQFF | TGCAGTGCTAGAACGTCTAGCGGGATCGTTGAGCAGTTCTTC
TRBJ2-3 | TRBV10-3 | NA | NA | CAIRTHRNTDTQYF | TGTGCCATCAGGACTCACAGAAACACAGATACGCAGTATTTT
TRBJ2-1 | TRBV4-3 | TRBD2 | NA | CASSQVGGRDLFF | TGCGCCAGCAGCCAAGTGGGCGGGAGGGACCTGTTCTTC
TRBJ2-1 | TRBV24-1 | NA | few | CATSDVNEQFF | TGTGCCACCAGTGATGTGAATGAGCAGTTCTTC
TRBJ2-7 | TRBV14 | TRBD1 | NA | CASSLRTGLGEQYF | TGTGCCAGCAGCCTCCGGACAGGGCTAGGCGAGCAGTACTTC
TRBJ2-3 | TRBV24-1 | NA | many | CATSDTIVGNTQYF | TGTGCCACCAGTGATACGATAGTGGGGAACACGCAGTATTTT
TRBJ2-7 | TRBV20-1 | TRBD2 | few | CSAKTPARGDYEQYF | TGCAGTGCTAAGACTCCGGCGCGGGGGGACTACGAGCAGTACTTC
TRBJ2-3 | TRBV7-8 | NA | many | CASSPGARTDTQYF | TGTGCCAGCAGCCCAGGTGCCCGCACAGATACGCAGTATTTT
TRBJ2-1 | TRBV6-4 | TRBD2 | few | CASNTSGGAHNEQFF | TGTGCCAGCAACACTAGCGGGGGGGCCCACAATGAGCAGTTCTTC